This TCR beta chain derives from a study of T cells after yellow fever vaccination. Whole-study results and caveats: A large majority of primary-vaccination clones showed up again after the booster (96% CD4, around 85% CD8). Clonotypes shared by both compartments, CD4 and CD8, made up a small share.

This clonotype has only a few counts. Its antigen is unknown. V was clipped by 4 bases and J by 4 bases; unmatched bases: 4. Germline values: CDR1 MGHRA, CDR2 YSYEKL. The CDR3 has 14 amino acids. TCRdb passed the 5' RACE reads through MiXCR, listing each CDR3 protein once. The table has a few hundred thousand distinct CDR3 sequences, approximately 3.9% seen once. The source material was PBMCs, sampled on the day of the yellow fever booster vaccination. The TCR was taken from a man aged 18 to 29 who received the YFV17D yellow fever vaccine. The V gene is TRBV4-1, the J gene TRBJ2-1; TRBD2 aligns across 7 bases. The CDR3 here is CASSRGGGYNEQFF. The DNA of the CDR3 is TGCGCCAGCAGCCGGGGGGGAGGTTACAATGAGCAGTTCTTC.